This T cell receptor beta chain was retrieved from a study of T cells after somatic rescue of genetic block. Profiled with immunoSEQ multiplex PCR; TCRdb holds only in-frame clones, not every one. The sample gives 68,000 or so clones, about 90% of which show up once; around 3% is in the top ten. V lost 4 bases, J lost 6 bases, and 7 bases stayed unmatched. Germline V gene data show CDR1 as SNHLY and CDR2 as FYNNEI. The CDR3 runs to 15 residues. The clonotype was recovered from a man aged 35-49 years. The specimen sequenced was peripheral blood mononuclear cells (PBMCs). The chain links TRBV2 to TRBJ2-2; 8 bases align to TRBD1. CDR3 region: CASSVETGAAGELFF. CDR3 bases: TGTGCCAGCAGTGTCGAGACAGGGGCTGCCGGGGAGCTGTTTTTT.